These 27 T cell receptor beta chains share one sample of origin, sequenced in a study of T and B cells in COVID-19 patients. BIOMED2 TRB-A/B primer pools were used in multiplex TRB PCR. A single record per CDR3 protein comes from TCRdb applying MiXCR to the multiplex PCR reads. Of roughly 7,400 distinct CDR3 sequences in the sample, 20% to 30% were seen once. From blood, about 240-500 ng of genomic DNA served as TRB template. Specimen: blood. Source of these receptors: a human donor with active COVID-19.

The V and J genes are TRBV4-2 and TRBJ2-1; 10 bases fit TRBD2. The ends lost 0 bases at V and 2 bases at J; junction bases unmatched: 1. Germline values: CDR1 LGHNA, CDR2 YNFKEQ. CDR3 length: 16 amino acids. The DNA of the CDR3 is TGTGCCAGCAGCCAAGATGGGACTAGCGCCTACAATGAGCAGTTCTTC. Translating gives CASSQDGTSAYNEQFF.

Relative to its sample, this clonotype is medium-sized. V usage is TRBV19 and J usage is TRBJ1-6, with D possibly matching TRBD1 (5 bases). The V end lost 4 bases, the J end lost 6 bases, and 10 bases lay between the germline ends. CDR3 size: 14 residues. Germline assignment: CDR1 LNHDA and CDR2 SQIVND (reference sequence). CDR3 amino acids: CASSTNQGNSPLHF. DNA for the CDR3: TGTGCCAGTAGTACCAATCAGGGTAATTCACCCCTCCACTTT.

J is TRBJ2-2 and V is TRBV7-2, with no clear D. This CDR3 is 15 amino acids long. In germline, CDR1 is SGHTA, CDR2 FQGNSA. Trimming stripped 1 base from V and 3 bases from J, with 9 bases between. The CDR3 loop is CASSLGYGYTGELFF. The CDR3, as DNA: TGTGCCAGCAGCTTAGGGTACGGATACACCGGGGAGCTGTTTTTT.

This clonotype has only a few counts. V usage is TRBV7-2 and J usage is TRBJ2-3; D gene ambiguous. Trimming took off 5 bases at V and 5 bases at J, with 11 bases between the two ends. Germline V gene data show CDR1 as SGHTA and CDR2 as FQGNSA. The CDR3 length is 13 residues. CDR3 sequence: CASSRGQKDTQYF. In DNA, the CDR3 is TGTGCCAGCAGCCGCGGTCAGAAAGATACGCAGTATTTT.

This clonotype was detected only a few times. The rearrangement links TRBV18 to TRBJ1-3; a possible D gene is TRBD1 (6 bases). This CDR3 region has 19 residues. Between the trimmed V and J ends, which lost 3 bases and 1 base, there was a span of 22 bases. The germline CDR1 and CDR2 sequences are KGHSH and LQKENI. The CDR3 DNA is TGTGCCAGCTCACCGGAACCGTACAGGGAAGTTGGTTCTGGAAACACCATATATTTT. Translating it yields CASSPEPYREVGSGNTIYF.

The CDR3 region has the DNA TGTGCCAGCAGTCCCGGGACAGGGGAGACCCAGTACTTC. Amino acids: CASSPGTGETQYF. This chain connects TRBV27 to TRBJ2-5, with 9 bases matching TRBD1. The CDR3 spans 13 residues. J lost 5 bases, V lost 5 bases, and 3 bases had no gene match. Germline CDR1 is MNHEY and CDR2 is SMNVEV (reference sequence).

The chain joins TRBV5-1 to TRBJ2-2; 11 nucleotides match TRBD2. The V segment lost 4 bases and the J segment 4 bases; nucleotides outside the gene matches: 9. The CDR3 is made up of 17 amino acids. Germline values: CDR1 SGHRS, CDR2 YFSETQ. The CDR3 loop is CASSPESSGRATGELFF. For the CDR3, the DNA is TGCGCCAGCAGCCCCGAGAGTAGCGGGAGGGCCACCGGGGAGCTGTTTTTT.

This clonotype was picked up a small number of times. CDR3 residues: CASSASGSSGELFF. Written as DNA, the CDR3 is TGTGCCAGCAGCGCGAGCGGGAGTAGCGGGGAGCTGTTTTTT. The chain uses TRBV7-9 and TRBJ2-2; 8 nucleotides line up with TRBD2. The CDR3 covers 14 residues. Germline CDR1 SEHNR, CDR2 FQNEAQ (reference sequence). The J segment lost 7 bases and the V segment lost 5 bases, leaving 6 bases of the junction unmatched.

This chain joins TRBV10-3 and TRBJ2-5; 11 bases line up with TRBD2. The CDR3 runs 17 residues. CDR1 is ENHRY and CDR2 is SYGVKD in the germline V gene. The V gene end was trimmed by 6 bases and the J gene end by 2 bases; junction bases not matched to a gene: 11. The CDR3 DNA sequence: TGTGCCATCAGCGAACCCCTCGGACTAGCGGGTCAAGAGACCCAGTACTTC. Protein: CAISEPLGLAGQETQYF.

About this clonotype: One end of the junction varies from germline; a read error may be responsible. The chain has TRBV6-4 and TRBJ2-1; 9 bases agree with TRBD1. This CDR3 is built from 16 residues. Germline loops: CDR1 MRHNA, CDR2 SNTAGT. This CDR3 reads CASSATGGPSFNEQFF. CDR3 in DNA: TGTGCCAGCAGCGCAACAGGGGGCCCTTCCTTCAATGAGCAGTTCTTC.

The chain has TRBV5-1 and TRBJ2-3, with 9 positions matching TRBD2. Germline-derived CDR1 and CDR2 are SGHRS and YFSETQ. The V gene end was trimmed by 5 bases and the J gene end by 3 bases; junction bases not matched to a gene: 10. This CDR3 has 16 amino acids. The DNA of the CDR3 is TGCGCCAGCAGTATAACCCCGGCGGGAGGGACAGATACGCAGTATTTT. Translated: CASSITPAGGTDTQYF.

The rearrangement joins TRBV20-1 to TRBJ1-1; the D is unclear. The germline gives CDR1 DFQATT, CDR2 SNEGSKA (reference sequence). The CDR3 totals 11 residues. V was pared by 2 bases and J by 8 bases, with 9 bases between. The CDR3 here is CSARWQVEAFF. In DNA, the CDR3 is TGCAGTGCTAGATGGCAGGTAGAAGCTTTCTTT.

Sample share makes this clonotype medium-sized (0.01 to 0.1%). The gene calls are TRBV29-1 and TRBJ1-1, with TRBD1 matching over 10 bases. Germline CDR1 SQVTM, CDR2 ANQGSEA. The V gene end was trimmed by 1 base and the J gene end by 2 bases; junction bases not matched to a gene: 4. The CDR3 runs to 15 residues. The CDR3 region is CSVEGTGGKNTEAFF. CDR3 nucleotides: TGCAGCGTTGAAGGGACAGGGGGGAAAAACACTGAAGCTTTCTTT.

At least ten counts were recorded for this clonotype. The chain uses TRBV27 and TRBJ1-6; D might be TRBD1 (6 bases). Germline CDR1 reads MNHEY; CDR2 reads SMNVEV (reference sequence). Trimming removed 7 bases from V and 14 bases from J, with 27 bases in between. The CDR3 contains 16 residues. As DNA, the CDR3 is TGTGCCAGCACAGGACAGCCGATGGGAGCGGCGGGGTCCCTCCACTTT. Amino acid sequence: CASTGQPMGAAGSLHF.

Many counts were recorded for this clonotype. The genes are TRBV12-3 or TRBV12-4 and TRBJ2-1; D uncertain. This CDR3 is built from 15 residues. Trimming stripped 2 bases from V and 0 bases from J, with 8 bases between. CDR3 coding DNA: TGTGCCAGCAGTTTATTAGAATCCTCCTACAATGAGCAGTTCTTC. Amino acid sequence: CASSLLESSYNEQFF.

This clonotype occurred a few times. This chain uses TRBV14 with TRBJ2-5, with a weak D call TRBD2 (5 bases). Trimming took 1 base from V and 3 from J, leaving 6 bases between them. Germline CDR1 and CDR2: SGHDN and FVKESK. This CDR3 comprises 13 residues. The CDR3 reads CASSQAGEETQYF. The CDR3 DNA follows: TGTGCCAGCAGCCAAGCCGGGGAAGAGACCCAGTACTTC.

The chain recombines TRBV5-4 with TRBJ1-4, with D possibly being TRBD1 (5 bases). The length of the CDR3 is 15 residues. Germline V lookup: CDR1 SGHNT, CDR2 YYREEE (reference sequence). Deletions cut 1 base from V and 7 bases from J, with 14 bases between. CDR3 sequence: CASSLKVGDGEKLFF. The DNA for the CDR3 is TGTGCCAGCAGCTTGAAAGTAGGGGACGGTGAAAAACTGTTTTTT.

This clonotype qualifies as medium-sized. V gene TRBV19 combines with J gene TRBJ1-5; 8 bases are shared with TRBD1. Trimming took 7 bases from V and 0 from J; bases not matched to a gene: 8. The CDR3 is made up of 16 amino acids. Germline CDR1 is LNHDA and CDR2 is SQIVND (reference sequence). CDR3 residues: CASTGQEEFSNQPQHF. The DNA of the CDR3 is TGTGCCAGTACGGGACAGGAGGAATTTAGCAATCAGCCCCAGCATTTT. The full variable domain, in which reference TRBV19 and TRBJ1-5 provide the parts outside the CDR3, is DGGITQSPKYLFRKEGQNVTLSCEQNLNHDAMYWYRQDPGQGLRLIYYSQIVNDFQKGDIAEGYSVSREKKESFPLTVTSAQKNPTAFYLCASTGQEEFSNQPQHFGDGTRLSIL.

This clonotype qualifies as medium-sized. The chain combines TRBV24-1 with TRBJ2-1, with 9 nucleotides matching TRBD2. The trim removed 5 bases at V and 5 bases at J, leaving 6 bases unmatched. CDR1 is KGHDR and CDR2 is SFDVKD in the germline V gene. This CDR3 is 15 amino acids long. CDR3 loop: CATSVASGIDNEQFF. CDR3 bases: TGTGCCACCAGTGTGGCTAGCGGGATTGACAATGAGCAGTTCTTC.

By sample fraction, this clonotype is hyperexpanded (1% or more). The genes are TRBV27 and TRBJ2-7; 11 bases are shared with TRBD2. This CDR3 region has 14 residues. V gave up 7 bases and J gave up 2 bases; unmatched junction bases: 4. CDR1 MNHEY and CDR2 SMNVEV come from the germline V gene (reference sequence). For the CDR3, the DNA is TGTGCCAGCATGAGACTAGCGGGGCCCTACGAGCAGTACTTC. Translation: CASMRLAGPYEQYF.

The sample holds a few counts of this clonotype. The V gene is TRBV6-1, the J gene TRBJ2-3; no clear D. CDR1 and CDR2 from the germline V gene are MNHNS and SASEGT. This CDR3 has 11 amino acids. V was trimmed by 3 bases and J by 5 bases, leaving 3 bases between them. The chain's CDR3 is CASSEKDTQYF. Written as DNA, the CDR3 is TGTGCCAGCAGTGAGAAAGATACGCAGTATTTT.

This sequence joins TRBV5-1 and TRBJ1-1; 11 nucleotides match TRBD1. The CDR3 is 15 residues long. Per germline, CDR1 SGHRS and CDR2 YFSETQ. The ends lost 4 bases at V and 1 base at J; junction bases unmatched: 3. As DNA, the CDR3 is TGCGCCAGCAGCCCAGGACAGGGGGCGAACACTGAAGCTTTCTTT. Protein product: CASSPGQGANTEAFF.

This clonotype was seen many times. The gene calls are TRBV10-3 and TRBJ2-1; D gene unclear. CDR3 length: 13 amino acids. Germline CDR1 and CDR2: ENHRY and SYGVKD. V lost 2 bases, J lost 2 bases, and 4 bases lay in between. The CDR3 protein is CAISEGTYNEQFF. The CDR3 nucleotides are TGTGCCATCAGTGAGGGAACCTACAATGAGCAGTTCTTC.

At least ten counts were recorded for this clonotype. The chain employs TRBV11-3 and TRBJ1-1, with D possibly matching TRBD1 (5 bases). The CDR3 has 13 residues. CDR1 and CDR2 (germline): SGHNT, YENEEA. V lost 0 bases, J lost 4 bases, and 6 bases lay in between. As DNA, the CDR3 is TGTGCCAGCAGCTTAGAGAGGGGCACTGAAGCTTTCTTT. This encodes CASSLERGTEAFF.

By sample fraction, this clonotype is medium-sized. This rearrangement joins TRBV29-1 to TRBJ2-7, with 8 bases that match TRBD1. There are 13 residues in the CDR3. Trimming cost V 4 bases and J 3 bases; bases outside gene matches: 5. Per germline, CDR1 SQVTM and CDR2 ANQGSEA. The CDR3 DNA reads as TGCAGCGTTGTGACAGGGGAATTCTACGAGCAGTACTTC. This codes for CSVVTGEFYEQYF.

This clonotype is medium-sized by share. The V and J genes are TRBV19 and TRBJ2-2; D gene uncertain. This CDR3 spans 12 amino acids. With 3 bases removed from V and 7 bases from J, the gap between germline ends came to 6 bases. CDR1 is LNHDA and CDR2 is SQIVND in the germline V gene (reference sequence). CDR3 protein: CASSMGDGELFF. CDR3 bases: TGTGCCAGTAGTATGGGCGACGGGGAGCTGTTTTTT. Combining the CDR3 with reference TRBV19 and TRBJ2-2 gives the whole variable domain DGGITQSPKYLFRKEGQNVTLSCEQNLNHDAMYWYRQDPGQGLRLIYYSQIVNDFQKGDIAEGYSVSREKKESFPLTVTSAQKNPTAFYLCASSMGDGELFFGEGSRLTVL.

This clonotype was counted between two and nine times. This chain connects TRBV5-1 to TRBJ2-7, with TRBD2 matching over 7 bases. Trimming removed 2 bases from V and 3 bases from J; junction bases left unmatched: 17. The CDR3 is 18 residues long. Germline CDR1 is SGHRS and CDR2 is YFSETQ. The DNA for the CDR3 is TGCGCCAGCAGCTTTGTCGAGGGAGGGGCCGTTAGCCGCTACGAGCAGTACTTC. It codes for CASSFVEGGAVSRYEQYF.